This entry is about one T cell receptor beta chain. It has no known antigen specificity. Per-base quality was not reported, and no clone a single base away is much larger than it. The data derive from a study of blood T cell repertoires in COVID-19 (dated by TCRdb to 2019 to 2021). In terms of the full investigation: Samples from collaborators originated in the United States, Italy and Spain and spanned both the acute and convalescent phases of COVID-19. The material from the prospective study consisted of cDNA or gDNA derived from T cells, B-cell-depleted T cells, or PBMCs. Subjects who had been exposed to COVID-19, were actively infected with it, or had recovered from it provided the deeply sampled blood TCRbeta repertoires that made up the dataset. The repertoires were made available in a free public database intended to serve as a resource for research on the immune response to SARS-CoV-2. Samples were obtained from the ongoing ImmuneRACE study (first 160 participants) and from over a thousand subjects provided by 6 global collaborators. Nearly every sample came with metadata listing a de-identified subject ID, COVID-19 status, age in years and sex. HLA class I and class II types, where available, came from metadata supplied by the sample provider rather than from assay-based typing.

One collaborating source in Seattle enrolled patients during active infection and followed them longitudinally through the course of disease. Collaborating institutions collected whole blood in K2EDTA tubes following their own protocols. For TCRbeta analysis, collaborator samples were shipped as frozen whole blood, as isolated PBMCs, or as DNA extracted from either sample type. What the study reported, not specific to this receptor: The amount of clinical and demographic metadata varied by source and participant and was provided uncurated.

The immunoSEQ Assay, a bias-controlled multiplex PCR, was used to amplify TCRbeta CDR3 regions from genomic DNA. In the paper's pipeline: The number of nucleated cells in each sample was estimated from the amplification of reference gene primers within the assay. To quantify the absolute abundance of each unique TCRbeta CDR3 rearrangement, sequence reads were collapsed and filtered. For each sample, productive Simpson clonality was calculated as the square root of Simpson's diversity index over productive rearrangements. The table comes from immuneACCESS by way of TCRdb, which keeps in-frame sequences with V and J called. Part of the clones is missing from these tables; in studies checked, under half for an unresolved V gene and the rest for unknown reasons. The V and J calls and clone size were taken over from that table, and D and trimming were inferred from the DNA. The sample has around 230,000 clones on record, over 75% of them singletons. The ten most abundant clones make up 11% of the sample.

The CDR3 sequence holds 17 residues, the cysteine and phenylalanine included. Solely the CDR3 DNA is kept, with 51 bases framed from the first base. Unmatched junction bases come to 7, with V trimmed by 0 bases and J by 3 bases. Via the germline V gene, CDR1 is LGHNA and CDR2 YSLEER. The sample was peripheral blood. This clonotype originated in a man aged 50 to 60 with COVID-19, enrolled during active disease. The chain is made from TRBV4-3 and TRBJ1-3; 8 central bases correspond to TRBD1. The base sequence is TGCGCCAGCAGCCAAGAAAACAGGGGGGGAGGTGGAAACACCATATATTTT. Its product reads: CASSQENRGGGGNTIYF.